In its sample, the clone carrying this T cell receptor (beta chain) was seen many times. The investigators amplified TCR beta CDR3 regions from RNA transcripts. The HTBI set primed first-round TCR CDR3 RT-PCR. In TCRdb, the multiplex PCR reads were re-called with MiXCR into one record per CDR3 protein. The profile shows about 560,000 distinct CDR3 sequences, around 17% of them singletons. The data originate from a study of T cells in Graves' hyperthyroidism and ophthalmopathy. The CDR3 has 17 residues. V was clipped by 0 bases and J by 0 bases, with 10 bases between them. The germline gives CDR1 KGHDR, CDR2 SFDVKD.

This receptor was identified in a young woman with Graves' hyperthyroidism. The chain couples TRBV24-1 to TRBJ1-4, with D hard to call. The sample consisted of blood. In nucleotides, the CDR3 is TGTGCCACCAGTGATTTGGGACCCATTACAACTAATGAAAAACTGTTTTTT. Protein: CATSDLGPITTNEKLFF.